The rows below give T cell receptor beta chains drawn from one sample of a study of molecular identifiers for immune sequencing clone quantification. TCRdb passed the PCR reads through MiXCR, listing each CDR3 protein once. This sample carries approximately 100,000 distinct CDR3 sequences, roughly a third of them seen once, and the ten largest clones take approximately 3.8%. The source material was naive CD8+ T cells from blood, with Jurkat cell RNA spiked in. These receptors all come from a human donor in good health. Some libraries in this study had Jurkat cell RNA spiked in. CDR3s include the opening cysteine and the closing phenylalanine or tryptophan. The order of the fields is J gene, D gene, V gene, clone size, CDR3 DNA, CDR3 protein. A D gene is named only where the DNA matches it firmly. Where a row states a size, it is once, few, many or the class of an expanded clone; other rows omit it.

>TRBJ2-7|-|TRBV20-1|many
TGCAGTGCTAGAGACTGGGACCTCAGCTCCTACGAGCAGTACTTC
CSARDWDLSSYEQYF
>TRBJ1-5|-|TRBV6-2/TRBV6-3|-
TGTGCCAGCAGTTACGGGGCTTTGGCTCAGCATTTT
CASSYGALAQHF
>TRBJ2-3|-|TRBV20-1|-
TGCAGTGCTAGCCCTCGCAACACAGATACGCAGTATTTT
CSASPRNTDTQYF
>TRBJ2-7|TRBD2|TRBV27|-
TGTGCCAGCAGCCTCTTTGGAGCGGGAGGCTACGAGCAGTACTTC
CASSLFGAGGYEQYF
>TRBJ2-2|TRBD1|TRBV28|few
TGTGCGGGACAGGCGATTTCGACCGGGGAGCTGTTTTTT
CAGQAISTGELFF
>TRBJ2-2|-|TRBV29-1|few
TGCAGCGCCGCAGGGGAGAACACCGGGGAGCTGTTTTTT
CSAAGENTGELFF
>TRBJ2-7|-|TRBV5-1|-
TGCGCCAGCAGCTTGGACGGCATCTCCTACGAGCGGTACTTC
CASSLDGISYERYF
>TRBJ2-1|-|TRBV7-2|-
TGTGCCAGCAGCCTCTTTGGAGGGCACTACAATGAGCAGTTCTTC
CASSLFGGHYNEQFF
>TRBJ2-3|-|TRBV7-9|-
TGTGCCAGCAGCTTGTTTGATGATACGCAGTATTTT
CASSLFDDTQYF
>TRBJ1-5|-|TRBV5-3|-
TGTGCCAGCAGCTTGGAGAGCAATCAGCCCCAGCATTTT
CASSLESNQPQHF
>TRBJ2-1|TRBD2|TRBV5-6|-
TGTGCCAGCACCCAAGCTAGCGGGAGTTTCATTGAGCAGTTCTTC
CASTQASGSFIEQFF
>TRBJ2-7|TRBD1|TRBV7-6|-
TGTGCCAGCAGCTTGTCCGGGACAGGGCCCGAGCAGTACTTC
CASSLSGTGPEQYF
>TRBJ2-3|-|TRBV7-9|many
TGTGCCAGCAGCCCATGGAACACAGATACGCAGTATTTT
CASSPWNTDTQYF
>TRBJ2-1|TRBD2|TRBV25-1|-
TGTGCCAGCATAGGACTAGCGGGAGGGCCTGAGCAGTTCTTC
CASIGLAGGPEQFF
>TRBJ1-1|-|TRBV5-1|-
TGCGCCAGCAGCTTGGCGGAGAACACTGAAGCTTTCTTT
CASSLAENTEAFF
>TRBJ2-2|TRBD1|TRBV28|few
TGTGCCAGCAGGGGGACAGACCTTCCGAACACCGGGGAGCTGTTTTTT
CASRGTDLPNTGELFF
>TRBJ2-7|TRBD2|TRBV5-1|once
TGCGCCAGCAGCTTGTCGGGAGGGTCCTACGAGCAGTACTTC
CASSLSGGSYEQYF
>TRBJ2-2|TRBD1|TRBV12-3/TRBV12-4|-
TGTGCCATCCCGGGACAGTGGGCCGGGGAGCTGTTTTTT
CAIPGQWAGELFF
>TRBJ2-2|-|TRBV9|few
TGTGCCAGCAGCGGGACCAGTAGTACCGGGGAGCTGTTTTTT
CASSGTSSTGELFF
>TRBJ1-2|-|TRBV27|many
TGTGCCAGCACCCCGCTGGGGAACGGAAACTATGGCTACACCTTC
CASTPLGNGNYGYTF
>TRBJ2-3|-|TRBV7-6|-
TGTGCCAGCAGCTTAATAAGCGGTGATACGCAGTATTTT
CASSLISGDTQYF
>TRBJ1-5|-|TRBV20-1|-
TGCAGTGCTAGGGGCGATCAGCCCCAGCATTTT
CSARGDQPQHF
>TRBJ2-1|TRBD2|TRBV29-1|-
TGCAGCGTTGAAGTTCGCGGGAGGGCCGTCTACAATGAGCAGTTCTTC
CSVEVRGRAVYNEQFF
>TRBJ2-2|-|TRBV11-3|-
TGTGCCAGCAGCCGCGGCCTACAGGCAACGAACACCGGGGAGCTGTTTTTT
CASSRGLQATNTGELFF
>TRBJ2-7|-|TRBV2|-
TGTGCCAGCAGTCGGGTCTTCAACTCCTACGAGCAGTACTTC
CASSRVFNSYEQYF
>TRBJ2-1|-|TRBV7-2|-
TGTGCCAGCAGCTTATTCGGGGGAGGCAACAATGAGCAGTTCTTC
CASSLFGGGNNEQFF
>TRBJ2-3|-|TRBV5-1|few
TGCGCCAGCAGCTTGGTGGGGGTCACAACAGATACGCAGTATTTT
CASSLVGVTTDTQYF
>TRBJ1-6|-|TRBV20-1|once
TGCAGTGCTAGAGATACCAGCTCCTATAATTCACCCCTCCACTTT
CSARDTSSYNSPLHF
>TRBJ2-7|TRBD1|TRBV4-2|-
TGTGCCAGCAGCCAGACAGGGGGATTCCACGAGCAGTACTTC
CASSQTGGFHEQYF
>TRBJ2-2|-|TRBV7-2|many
TGTGCCAGCAGCTTACAGGGAGTTGGGGAGCTGTTTTTT
CASSLQGVGELFF
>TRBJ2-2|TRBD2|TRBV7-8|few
TGTGCCAGCAGCTACCTAGCGGGAGGTAGCACCGGGGAGCTGGTTTTT
CASSYLAGGSTGELVF
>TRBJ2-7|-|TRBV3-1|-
TGTGCCAGCAGCCAAAAAAGGGGGTATAGCTACGAGCAGTACTTC
CASSQKRGYSYEQYF
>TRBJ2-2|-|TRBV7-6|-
TGTGCCAGCAGCTTAGGGTACGGCTCCGGGGAGCTGTTTTTT
CASSLGYGSGELFF
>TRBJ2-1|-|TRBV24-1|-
TGTGCCCCCAGTGCCCGTTTCGATTACAATGAGCAGTTCTTC
CAPSARFDYNEQFF
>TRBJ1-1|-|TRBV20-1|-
TGCAGTGCTCTCGGGTGGAACGTCCTGAACACTGAAGCTTTCTTT
CSALGWNVLNTEAFF
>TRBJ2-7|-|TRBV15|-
TGTGCCACGGGGGGGACAGAAGACGAGCAGTACTTC
CATGGTEDEQYF
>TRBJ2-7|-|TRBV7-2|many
TGTGCCAGCAGCTTCATCGGGGGTTACGAGCAGTACTTC
CASSFIGGYEQYF
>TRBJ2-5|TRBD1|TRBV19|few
TGTGCCAGTAGTGCAATACAGGGGGGAGAGACCCAGTACTTC
CASSAIQGGETQYF
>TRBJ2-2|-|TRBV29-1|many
TGCAGCGTTGAAGATGTGGACGGGAACACCGGGGAGCTGTTTTTT
CSVEDVDGNTGELFF
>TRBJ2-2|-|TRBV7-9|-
TGTGCCAGCAGCCCCCGGGACTCGCCCACCGGGGAGCTGTTTTTT
CASSPRDSPTGELFF
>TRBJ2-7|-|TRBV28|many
TGTGCCAGCAGCCCGGGCCTCGGAGAAGCGTTC
CASSPGLGEAF
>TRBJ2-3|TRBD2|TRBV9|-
TGTGCCAGCAGCCCCAGCGGGAGTATTACAGATACGCAGTATTTT
CASSPSGSITDTQYF
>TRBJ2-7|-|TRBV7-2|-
TGTGCCAGCAGCATTAGACTCGGGGGTTCCGCCTACGAGCAGTACTTC
CASSIRLGGSAYEQYF
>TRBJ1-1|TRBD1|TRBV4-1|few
TGCGCCAGCAGCTTCCGACAGGGAGAGACTGAAGCTTTCTTT
CASSFRQGETEAFF
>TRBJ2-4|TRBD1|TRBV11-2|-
TGTGCCAGCAGCCTCTACAGGGGCATTCAGTACTTC
CASSLYRGIQYF
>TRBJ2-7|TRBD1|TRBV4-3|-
TGCGCCAGCAGCCACGGGACAGGGCCCATGAGGGGGCAGTACTTC
CASSHGTGPMRGQYF
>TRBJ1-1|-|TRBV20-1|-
TGCAGTGCTAGTAATCTAGGGGGGATTGACACTGAAGCTTTCTTT
CSASNLGGIDTEAFF
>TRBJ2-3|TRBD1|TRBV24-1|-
TGTGCCACCAGTGACCGACAGGGGACAGATACGCAGTATTTT
CATSDRQGTDTQYF
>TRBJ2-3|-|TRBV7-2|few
TGTGCCAGCAGCTTAATTAAGAACACGCAGTATTTT
CASSLIKNTQYF
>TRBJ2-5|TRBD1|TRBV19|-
TGTGCCAGTAGTAAGGGACAGGGGGGTGCTGGAGAGACCCAGTACTTC
CASSKGQGGAGETQYF
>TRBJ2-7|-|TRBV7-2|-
TGTGCCAGCAGCCACGGACTATTCTCCTACGAGCAGTACTTC
CASSHGLFSYEQYF
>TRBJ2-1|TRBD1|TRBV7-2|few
TGTGCCAGCAGCCACAGGGGCGATGAGCAGTTCTTC
CASSHRGDEQFF
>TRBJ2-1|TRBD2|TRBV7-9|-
TGTGCCAGCAGCTTTATTACTAGCGGGAGCGGTTGGAATGAGCAGTTCTTC
CASSFITSGSGWNEQFF
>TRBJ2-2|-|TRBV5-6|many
TGTGCCAGCAGCTTGTATGGGGGAGTACTCAACGGGGAGCTGTTTTTT
CASSLYGGVLNGELFF
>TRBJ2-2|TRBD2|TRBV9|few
TGTGCCAGCAGCGTTGGGAGCGGGAGTTCCGGGGAGCTGTTTTTT
CASSVGSGSSGELFF
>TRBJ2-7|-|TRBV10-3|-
TGTGCCATCTGTGATAGGTCTCAGATGTCCTACGAGCAGTACTTC
CAICDRSQMSYEQYF